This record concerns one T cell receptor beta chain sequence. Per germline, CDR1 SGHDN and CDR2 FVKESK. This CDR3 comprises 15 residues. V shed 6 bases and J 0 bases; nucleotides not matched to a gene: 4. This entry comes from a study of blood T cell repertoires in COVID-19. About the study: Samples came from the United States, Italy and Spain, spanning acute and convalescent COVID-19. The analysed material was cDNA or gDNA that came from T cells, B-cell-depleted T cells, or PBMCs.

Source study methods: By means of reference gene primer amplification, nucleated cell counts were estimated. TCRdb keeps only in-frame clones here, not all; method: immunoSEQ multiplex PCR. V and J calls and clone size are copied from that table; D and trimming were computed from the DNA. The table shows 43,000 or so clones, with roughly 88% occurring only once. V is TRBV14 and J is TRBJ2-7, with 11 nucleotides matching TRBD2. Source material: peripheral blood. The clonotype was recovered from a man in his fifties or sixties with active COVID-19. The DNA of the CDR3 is TGTGCCAGCAGACTGACTAGCGGGAACTCCTACGAGCAGTACTTC. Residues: CASRLTSGNSYEQYF.